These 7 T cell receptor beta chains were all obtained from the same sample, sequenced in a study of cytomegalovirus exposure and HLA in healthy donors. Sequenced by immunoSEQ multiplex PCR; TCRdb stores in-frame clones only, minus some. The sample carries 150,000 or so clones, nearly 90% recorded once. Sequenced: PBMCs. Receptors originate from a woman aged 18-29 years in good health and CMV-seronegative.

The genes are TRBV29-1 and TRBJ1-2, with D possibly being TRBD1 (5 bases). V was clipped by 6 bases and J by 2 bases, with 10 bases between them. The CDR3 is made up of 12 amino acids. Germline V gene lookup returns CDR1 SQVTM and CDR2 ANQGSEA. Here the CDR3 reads CSVPGGNYGYTF. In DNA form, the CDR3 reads TGCAGCGTCCCTGGGGGGAACTATGGCTACACCTTC.

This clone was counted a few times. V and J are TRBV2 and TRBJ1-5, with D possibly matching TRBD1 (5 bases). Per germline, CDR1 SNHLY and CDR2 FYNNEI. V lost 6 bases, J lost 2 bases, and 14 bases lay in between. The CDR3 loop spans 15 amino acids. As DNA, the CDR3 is TGTGCCAGCAGCTCGGGGGTGGAGCGCAATCAGCCCCAGCATTTT. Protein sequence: CASSSGVERNQPQHF. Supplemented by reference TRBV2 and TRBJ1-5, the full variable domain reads EPEVTQTPSHQVTQMGQEVILRCVPISNHLYFYWYRQILGQKVEFLVSFYNNEISEKSEIFDDQFSVERPDGSNFTLKIRSTKLEDSAMYFCASSSGVERNQPQHFGDGTRLSIL.

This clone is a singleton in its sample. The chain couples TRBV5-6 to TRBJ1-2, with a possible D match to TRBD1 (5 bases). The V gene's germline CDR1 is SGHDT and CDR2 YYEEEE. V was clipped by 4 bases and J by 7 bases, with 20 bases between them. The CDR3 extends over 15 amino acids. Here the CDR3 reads CASSGDSGTPRGYTF. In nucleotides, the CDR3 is TGTGCCAGCAGCGGGGACTCTGGGACCCCCCGTGGCTACACCTTC. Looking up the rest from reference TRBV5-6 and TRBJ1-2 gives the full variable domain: DAGVTQSPTHLIKTRGQQVTLRCSPKSGHDTVSWYQQALGQGPQFIFQYYEEEERQRGNFPDRFSGHQFPNYSSELNVNALLLGDSALYLCASSGDSGTPRGYTFGSGTRLTVV.

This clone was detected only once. The DNA of the CDR3 is TGTGCCACCAGCAGAGATATCGTCCTCCTTGGGGCTTATGGCTACACCTTC. Protein sequence: CATSRDIVLLGAYGYTF. V gene TRBV15 combines with J gene TRBJ1-2; D is perhaps TRBD1 (5 bases). This CDR3 spans 17 amino acids. Germline CDR1 reads LNHNV; CDR2 reads YYDKDF (reference sequence). Between the trimmed V and J ends, which lost 0 bases and 5 bases, there was a span of 19 bases.

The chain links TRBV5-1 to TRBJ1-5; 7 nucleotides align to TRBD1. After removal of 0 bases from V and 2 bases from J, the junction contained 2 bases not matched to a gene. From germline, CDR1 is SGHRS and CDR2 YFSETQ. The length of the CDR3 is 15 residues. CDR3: CASSLAGQGNQPQHF. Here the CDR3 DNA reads TGCGCCAGCAGCTTGGCCGGACAGGGCAATCAGCCCCAGCATTTT. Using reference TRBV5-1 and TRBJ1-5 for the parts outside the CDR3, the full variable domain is KAGVTQTPRYLIKTRGQQVTLSCSPISGHRSVSWYQQTPGQGLQFLFEYFSETQRNKGNFPGRFSGRQFSNSRSEMNVSTLELGDSALYLCASSLAGQGNQPQHFGDGTRLSIL.

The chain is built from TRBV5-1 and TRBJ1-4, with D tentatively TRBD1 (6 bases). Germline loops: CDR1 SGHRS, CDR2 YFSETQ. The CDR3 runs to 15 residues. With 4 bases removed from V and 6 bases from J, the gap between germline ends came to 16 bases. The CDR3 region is CASSTRAGGDEKLFF. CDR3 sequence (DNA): TGCGCCAGCAGCACGCGGGCGGGGGGCGATGAAAAACTGTTTTTT.

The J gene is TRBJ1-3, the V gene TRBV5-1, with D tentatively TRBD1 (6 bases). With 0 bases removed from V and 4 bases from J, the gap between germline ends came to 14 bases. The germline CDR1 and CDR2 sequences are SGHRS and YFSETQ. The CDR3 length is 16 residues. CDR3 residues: CASSLVGTQRGNTIYF. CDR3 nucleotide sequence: TGCGCCAGCAGCTTGGTCGGGACACAGAGGGGAAACACCATATATTTT.